The rows below give T cell receptor beta chains drawn from one sample of a study of blood T cell repertoires in COVID-19. The data were produced by immunoSEQ multiplex PCR, yet TCRdb's version contains in-frame clones alone and is incomplete. Altogether about 320,000 clones are present, about 91% being singletons, with the ten largest covering 1.5% to 2%. Sequencing was carried out using peripheral blood. These receptors were taken from a woman aged 25 to 39 with COVID-19, enrolled during active disease. The CDR3 runs from the conserved cysteine through the conserved F or W. A D gene is named only where the DNA matches it firmly. The size field is filled for only some rows; it gives once, few, many or a size class.

DNA: TGTGCCAGCAGTTTCGGGGTGGACTATGGCTACACCTTC; CDR3: CASSFGVDYGYTF; V: TRBV27; J: TRBJ1-2; size: NA; D: NA
DNA: TGCGCCAGCAGCTTAACCGGGACAGGGGTTGCCAAAAACATTCAGTACTTC; CDR3: CASSLTGTGVAKNIQYF; V: TRBV5-1; J: TRBJ2-4; size: once; D: TRBD1
DNA: TGTGCCAGCAGTGGGGTATTGGGGGCGTTCACTGAAGCTTTCTTT; CDR3: CASSGVLGAFTEAFF; V: TRBV2; J: TRBJ1-1; size: NA; D: NA
DNA: TGCGCCAGCAGCCAAGATATCCCAGCGGGTGTGGATACGCAGTATTTT; CDR3: CASSQDIPAGVDTQYF; V: TRBV4-3; J: TRBJ2-3; size: NA; D: NA
DNA: TGTGCCAGCAAAATGGACAGGGAGGTGAACACTGAAGCTTTCTTT; CDR3: CASKMDREVNTEAFF; V: TRBV6-5; J: TRBJ1-1; size: NA; D: TRBD1
DNA: TGTGCCAGCAGCGCCACCTGGGGGGTTTCAGAAAAACTGTTTTTT; CDR3: CASSATWGVSEKLFF; V: TRBV7-9; J: TRBJ1-4; size: few; D: NA
DNA: TGTGCCAGCAGCCCGGGAGGGAACACTGAAGCTTTCTTT; CDR3: CASSPGGNTEAFF; V: TRBV2; J: TRBJ1-1; size: once; D: NA
DNA: TGTGCCTGGGCCGCGGGGTGGAACTATGGCTACACCTTC; CDR3: CAWAAGWNYGYTF; V: TRBV30; J: TRBJ1-2; size: NA; D: NA
DNA: TGTGCCAGCCAGGGGGCAAGGTCCTACAATGAGCAGTTCTTC; CDR3: CASQGARSYNEQFF; V: TRBV7-9; J: TRBJ2-1; size: NA; D: TRBD1
DNA: TGCGCCAGCAGCTTGGGGGCGCCGGGCTACACCTTC; CDR3: CASSLGAPGYTF; V: TRBV5-1; J: TRBJ1-2; size: NA; D: NA
DNA: TGCGCCAGCAGCCAAGGACAGGGCCTGGGCTACACCTTC; CDR3: CASSQGQGLGYTF; V: TRBV5-1; J: TRBJ1-2; size: once; D: TRBD1
DNA: TGTGCCAGCACTAAACTACAGGGCCCCTATGGCTACACCTTC; CDR3: CASTKLQGPYGYTF; V: TRBV5-4; J: TRBJ1-2; size: NA; D: NA
DNA: TGTGCCAGCAGTCACACTCCTCCGGGACAGACTTATATTCGCTCCTACGAGCAGTACTTC; CDR3: CASSHTPPGQTYIRSYEQYF; V: TRBV2; J: TRBJ2-7; size: NA; D: TRBD1
DNA: TGCGCCAGCAGCGAGCAAACAGGGCAGCCCCAGCATTTT; CDR3: CASSEQTGQPQHF; V: TRBV5-1; J: TRBJ1-5; size: NA; D: NA
DNA: TGCGCCAGCAGCCAAGACGGGACACAGGAGACCCAGTACTTC; CDR3: CASSQDGTQETQYF; V: TRBV4-1; J: TRBJ2-5; size: NA; D: NA
DNA: TGTGCCAGCTCACTAACATCGAACACCGGGGAGCTGTTTTTT; CDR3: CASSLTSNTGELFF; V: TRBV18; J: TRBJ2-2; size: NA; D: NA
DNA: TGCGCCAGCAGCTTCGGGGGGATTGCAACTAATGAAAAACTGTTTTTT; CDR3: CASSFGGIATNEKLFF; V: TRBV5-1; J: TRBJ1-4; size: NA; D: NA
DNA: TGTGCCAGCAGCTTAGGGGGCGAGACCGGGGAGCTGTTTTTT; CDR3: CASSLGGETGELFF; V: TRBV7-9; J: TRBJ2-2; size: NA; D: NA
DNA: TGCGCCAGCAGCTGGACAGGGGGCCTCTCTGGCTACACCTTC; CDR3: CASSWTGGLSGYTF; V: TRBV5-1; J: TRBJ1-2; size: once; D: TRBD1
DNA: TGTGCCAGCAGGCCACAGGGATGGGGCACAGATACGCAGTATTTT; CDR3: CASRPQGWGTDTQYF; V: TRBV11-2; J: TRBJ2-3; size: NA; D: NA
DNA: TGTGCCACCAGCAGAGATCGAGTAACCTATGGCTACACCTTC; CDR3: CATSRDRVTYGYTF; V: TRBV15; J: TRBJ1-2; size: NA; D: NA
DNA: TGTGCCAGCAGCTCCCTCGGCGGTAGCACAGATACGCAGTATTTT; CDR3: CASSSLGGSTDTQYF; V: TRBV7-3; J: TRBJ2-3; size: NA; D: NA
DNA: TGTGCCAGCAGCTTGCGGGGGGGCCCAGATACGCAGTATTTT; CDR3: CASSLRGGPDTQYF; V: TRBV11-2; J: TRBJ2-3; size: once; D: TRBD2
DNA: TGTGCCAGCAGCCGGGTAGGGACTAGCGGCGATGAGCAGTTCTTC; CDR3: CASSRVGTSGDEQFF; V: TRBV6-6; J: TRBJ2-1; size: NA; D: TRBD2
DNA: TGTGCCAGCAGAGACGGGGTCGCAACTAATGAAAAACTGTTTTTT; CDR3: CASRDGVATNEKLFF; V: TRBV6-5; J: TRBJ1-4; size: NA; D: NA
DNA: TGTGCCACCAGTGACCCACGACAGCTGGGAGGCTACACCTTC; CDR3: CATSDPRQLGGYTF; V: TRBV24-1; J: TRBJ1-2; size: NA; D: NA
DNA: TGTGCCAGCAGTTTACAGGGGTACGGTGAAGCTTTCTTT; CDR3: CASSLQGYGEAFF; V: TRBV12-3/TRBV12-4; J: TRBJ1-1; size: NA; D: NA
DNA: TGTGCTAGCAGCTTAGGCCGAGACACCTACAATGAGCAGTTCTTC; CDR3: CASSLGRDTYNEQFF; V: TRBV7-7; J: TRBJ2-1; size: NA; D: NA
DNA: TGTGCCAGCAGCCTCTTGGAAAGGTCAGGGGGCGATGGCTACACCTTC; CDR3: CASSLLERSGGDGYTF; V: TRBV7-9; J: TRBJ1-2; size: NA; D: TRBD1
DNA: TGTGCCAGCAGCTTCGACAGGGGGAGCCCTGAAGCTTTCTTT; CDR3: CASSFDRGSPEAFF; V: TRBV5-4; J: TRBJ1-1; size: NA; D: TRBD1
DNA: TGCAGTGCTAGTCAGGGGGCGAGCTACAATGAGCAGTTCTTC; CDR3: CSASQGASYNEQFF; V: TRBV20-1; J: TRBJ2-1; size: NA; D: TRBD1
DNA: TGTGCCACCAGCAGACCCCGGGGACTAGGGGATGAGCAGTTCTTC; CDR3: CATSRPRGLGDEQFF; V: TRBV15; J: TRBJ2-1; size: NA; D: TRBD2
DNA: TGTGCCAGCAGCTTAAGTCCGGGGTGGTCTGGGGCCAACGTCCTGACTTTC; CDR3: CASSLSPGWSGANVLTF; V: TRBV7-9; J: TRBJ2-6; size: NA; D: NA
DNA: TGCAGTGCTAGTACCCCCACTATCACAGATACGCAGTATTTT; CDR3: CSASTPTITDTQYF; V: TRBV20-1; J: TRBJ2-3; size: NA; D: NA
DNA: TGTGCCACCAGCAGAGATGGACAGGCGTGGGGCTATGGCTACACCTTC; CDR3: CATSRDGQAWGYGYTF; V: TRBV15; J: TRBJ1-2; size: once; D: TRBD1
DNA: TGTGCCAGCAGTAAGTGGGGCGATCAGCCCCAGCATTTT; CDR3: CASSKWGDQPQHF; V: TRBV6-6; J: TRBJ1-5; size: NA; D: NA
DNA: TGTGCCAGCTCAGGGCAGGCTTCTGGAAACACCATATATTTT; CDR3: CASSGQASGNTIYF; V: TRBV18; J: TRBJ1-3; size: NA; D: NA
DNA: TGTGCCAGCAGTTCAACAGGGTTGATTCATGGCTACACCTTC; CDR3: CASSSTGLIHGYTF; V: TRBV27; J: TRBJ1-2; size: NA; D: NA
DNA: TGTGCCAGCAGCCCGGCGCAGGGGGCTAGGACTGAAGCTTTCTTT; CDR3: CASSPAQGARTEAFF; V: TRBV4-2; J: TRBJ1-1; size: NA; D: TRBD1
DNA: TGCGCCAGCAGCCAAGCTAGAAACACCGGGGAGCTGTTTTTT; CDR3: CASSQARNTGELFF; V: TRBV4-1; J: TRBJ2-2; size: once; D: NA
DNA: TGTGCCACCAGTGATGGCACAGGGTCGGCGCGGGAAAAACTGTTTTTT; CDR3: CATSDGTGSAREKLFF; V: TRBV24-1; J: TRBJ1-4; size: NA; D: NA
DNA: TGTGCCAGCAGTCGGGAGCGGGGGGCTCCTTACAATGAGCAGTTCTTC; CDR3: CASSRERGAPYNEQFF; V: TRBV6-2/TRBV6-3; J: TRBJ2-1; size: NA; D: TRBD2
DNA: TGTGCCAGCAGCCGAGGGGGCGCACAGGATAATGAGCAGTTCTTC; CDR3: CASSRGGAQDNEQFF; V: TRBV11-2; J: TRBJ2-1; size: NA; D: TRBD1
DNA: TGTGCCAGCAGCTTACTTGGACAGGGGGTACACAATGAGCAGTTCTTC; CDR3: CASSLLGQGVHNEQFF; V: TRBV7-9; J: TRBJ2-1; size: NA; D: TRBD1
DNA: TGTGCCAGCAGCTCTGAGGTTGCCGGGGAGCTGTTTTTT; CDR3: CASSSEVAGELFF; V: TRBV7-3; J: TRBJ2-2; size: few; D: NA
DNA: TGTGCCAGCAGTTTATGGCAGGGCGGGAACACTGAAGCTTTCTTT; CDR3: CASSLWQGGNTEAFF; V: TRBV28; J: TRBJ1-1; size: NA; D: NA
DNA: TGTGCCAGCAGCACGACAGTTGCCACTGAAGCTTTCTTT; CDR3: CASSTTVATEAFF; V: TRBV9; J: TRBJ1-1; size: NA; D: NA
DNA: TGTGCCAGCAGCCCCACTACCGCTGAAGCTTTCTTT; CDR3: CASSPTTAEAFF; V: TRBV9; J: TRBJ1-1; size: NA; D: NA
DNA: TGTGCCAGCAACCGGCTGCGCTCGACTTACAATGAGCAGTTCTTC; CDR3: CASNRLRSTYNEQFF; V: TRBV11-2; J: TRBJ2-1; size: NA; D: NA
DNA: TGTGCCAGCTCACCCAACTCGATGGAGACCCAGTACTTC; CDR3: CASSPNSMETQYF; V: TRBV18; J: TRBJ2-5; size: NA; D: NA
DNA: TGTGCCAGTTTCAGTCGAGGGTTTGGGGATACGCAGTATTTT; CDR3: CASFSRGFGDTQYF; V: TRBV28; J: TRBJ2-3; size: NA; D: NA
DNA: TGTGCCTGGAGCCTACAGGGGGGAGGCTACACCTTC; CDR3: CAWSLQGGGYTF; V: TRBV30; J: TRBJ1-2; size: NA; D: TRBD1
DNA: TGTGCCAGCAGTTTAACGGGGGCTAATGAAAAACTGTTTTTT; CDR3: CASSLTGANEKLFF; V: TRBV28; J: TRBJ1-4; size: NA; D: NA
DNA: TGTGCCAGCAGTTACCAGGCCGGGGGCACCGGGGAGCTGTTTTTT; CDR3: CASSYQAGGTGELFF; V: TRBV27; J: TRBJ2-2; size: NA; D: NA
DNA: TGTGCCAGCAGCCTTGGACAGGGTGCGAGGTTCGCTGAAGCTTTCTTT; CDR3: CASSLGQGARFAEAFF; V: TRBV11-3; J: TRBJ1-1; size: NA; D: TRBD1
DNA: TGCGCCAGCAGCTTGGGGGACAGCTATGGCTACACCTTC; CDR3: CASSLGDSYGYTF; V: TRBV5-1; J: TRBJ1-2; size: NA; D: TRBD1